The 26 T cell receptor beta chains below were found in one sample sequenced in a study of blood T cell repertoires in COVID-19. Some clones are missing from TCRdb's copy, which holds only in-frame ones; the method was immunoSEQ multiplex PCR. Of roughly 18,000 clones listed, 89% are singletons. The sample was peripheral blood. The receptor source for this set is a man aged 60-69 years with active COVID-19.

The chain combines TRBV7-9 with TRBJ2-7, with D possibly TRBD1 on 6 matching bases. V shed 1 base and J shed 10 bases, with 8 bases lying between them. Germline V gives CDR1 SEHNR, CDR2 FQNEAQ (reference sequence). The CDR3 is made up of 11 amino acids. In nucleotides, the CDR3 is TGTGCCAGCAGCTTAGGGGGACATCAGTACTTC. Amino acid sequence: CASSLGGHQYF.

This clone has just a few counts. The chain combines TRBV18 with TRBJ2-7, with D unresolved. CDR3 length: 14 amino acids. Trimming shortened V by 0 bases and J by 4 bases, and 10 bases separated the two germline ends. The germline V gene has CDR1 KGHSH and CDR2 LQKENI. CDR3 coding DNA: TGTGCCAGCTCACCACCGCTCGCCAGTTACGAGCAGTACTTC. Translating it yields CASSPPLASYEQYF.

A few counts support this clone. The rearrangement uses TRBV7-9 and TRBJ1-2, with D possibly being TRBD1 (6 bases). CDR3 length: 14 amino acids. Germline V gene sequence: CDR1 SEHNR, CDR2 FQNEAQ (reference sequence). V was cut by 1 base and J by 7 bases, with 13 bases left in between. The CDR3 DNA sequence: TGTGCCAGCAGCTTAGAGGCAGGGGTTGGTGGCTACACCTTC. Amino acids: CASSLEAGVGGYTF.

J is TRBJ1-1 and V is TRBV5-1; possible D gene TRBD1, 6 bases. The CDR3 loop spans 14 amino acids. V dropped 0 bases and J dropped 6 bases, with 12 bases sitting between them. Germline V lookup: CDR1 SGHRS, CDR2 YFSETQ. The CDR3 nucleotides are TGCGCCAGCAGCTTGGAGACAGGACCCGCTGAAGCTTTCTTT. This translates into CASSLETGPAEAFF.

CDR3 in amino acids: CASSYGSQGTQYF. CDR3 sequence (DNA): TGTGCCAGCAGTTACGGGTCTCAGGGGACCCAGTACTTC. The V gene is TRBV6-5, the J gene TRBJ2-5; TRBD1 might be the D (5 bases). V lost 2 bases to trimming and J lost 7 bases, with 11 bases between them. The CDR3 contains 13 residues. Germline CDR1 is MNHEY and CDR2 is SVGAGI.

This chain uses TRBV9 with TRBJ2-1; 9 bases are a match to TRBD2. Germline V gives CDR1 SGDLS, CDR2 YYNGEE. The CDR3 length is 14 residues. Trimming took 3 bases from V and 7 from J; bases not matched to a gene: 5. The CDR3 coding sequence is TGTGCCAGCAGCGGCGGACTAGCGACAAATGAGCAGTTCTTC. Its translation: CASSGGLATNEQFF. Drawing the rest from reference TRBV9 and TRBJ2-1, the complete variable domain is DSGVTQTPKHLITATGQRVTLRCSPRSGDLSVYWYQQSLDQGLQFLIQYYNGEERAKGNILERFSAQQFPDLHSELNLSSLELGDSALYFCASSGGLATNEQFFGPGTRLTVL.

This chain links TRBV7-3 with TRBJ1-5; TRBD1 aligns across 8 bases. Per germline, CDR1 SGHTA and CDR2 FQGTGA. The length of the CDR3 is 17 residues. J gave up 6 bases and V 2 bases, and 12 bases lay outside the gene matches. The CDR3 DNA is TGTGCCAGCAGCTTAGGGGGGACAGGCCGAGTCAGTCAGCCCCAGCATTTT. Amino acids: CASSLGGTGRVSQPQHF. Looking up the rest from reference TRBV7-3 and TRBJ1-5 gives the full variable domain: GAGVSQTPSNKVTEKGKYVELRCDPISGHTALYWYRQSLGQGPEFLIYFQGTGAADDSGLPNDRFFAVRPEGSVSTLKIQRTERGDSAVYLCASSLGGTGRVSQPQHFGDGTRLSIL.

The chain employs TRBV9 and TRBJ2-1, with 12 bases fitting TRBD2. V dropped 4 bases and J dropped 7; count of bases not matched to a gene: 15. The CDR3 totals 18 residues. CDR1 is SGDLS and CDR2 is YYNGEE in the germline V gene. This CDR3 is CASSPSGLAGGVWNEQFF. In DNA form, the CDR3 reads TGTGCCAGCAGCCCAAGTGGGCTAGCGGGAGGGGTATGGAATGAGCAGTTCTTC.

The chain couples TRBV3-1 (or the pseudogene TRBV3-2) to TRBJ2-3, with TRBD2 matching over 9 bases. The germline gives CDR1 LGHDT, CDR2 YNNKEL (reference sequence). This CDR3 region has 15 residues. V shed 3 bases and J 8 bases; nucleotides not matched to a gene: 9. In DNA form, the CDR3 reads TGTGCCAGCAGCCAGAGGGGCGGGGGGGCCGTTACGCAGTATTTT. It specifies CASSQRGGGAVTQYF.

The chain recombines TRBV28 with TRBJ2-7, with D perhaps matching TRBD1 (5 bases). V was cut by 7 bases and J by 2 bases, with 15 bases left in between. This CDR3 spans 14 amino acids. Germline V CDR1 and CDR2: MDHEN, SYDVKM. The CDR3 is CASNHRQTTYEQYF. The CDR3 DNA reads TGTGCCAGCAACCACCGACAGACCACCTACGAGCAGTACTTC.

The V call is TRBV6-5, the J call TRBJ2-1; 7 bases are a match to TRBD1. CDR1 and CDR2 (germline): MNHEY, SVGAGI. CDR3 length: 14 amino acids. With 8 bases clipped from V and 1 base from J, the junction kept 5 bases outside the gene matches. The CDR3 nucleotides are TGTGCCAGCGGAAAGGACAGGTCCTACAATGAGCAGTTCTTC. Residues: CASGKDRSYNEQFF.

The chain joins TRBV5-4 to TRBJ2-3, with 7 nucleotides matching TRBD1. V shed 0 bases, J shed 2 bases, and the junction held 6 bases outside the gene matches. The length of the CDR3 is 16 residues. CDR1 SGHNT and CDR2 YYREEE come from the germline V gene (reference sequence). Here the CDR3 DNA reads TGTGCCAGCAGCTTGGGCCGGGACAGACTCACAGATACGCAGTATTTT. It yields the protein CASSLGRDRLTDTQYF.

The V gene is TRBV5-4, the J gene TRBJ1-3, with 7 bases that match TRBD1. This CDR3 contains 16 residues. The junction had 7 bases not matched to a gene; V was cut back by 4 bases and J by 0 bases. Germline CDR1 SGHNT, CDR2 YYREEE (reference sequence). The DNA of the CDR3 is TGTGCCAGCAGCCCAGGGGGAAAACTCTCTGGAAACACCATATATTTT. It yields the protein CASSPGGKLSGNTIYF.

The gene calls are TRBV14 and TRBJ1-1; a weak D match, TRBD1 (5 bases). Trimming stripped 2 bases from V and 6 bases from J, with 19 bases between. This CDR3 region has 16 residues. The germline CDR1 and CDR2 sequences are SGHDN and FVKESK. The CDR3 coding sequence is TGTGCCAGCAGCCAACGCTCTGGAGCGGGGGACTCTGAAGCTTTCTTT. Translating gives CASSQRSGAGDSEAFF.

This sequence joins TRBV5-8 and TRBJ1-1, with D possibly being TRBD1 (6 bases). The CDR3 runs to 13 residues. Germline loops: CDR1 SGHTS, CDR2 YDEGEE. The germline V and J ends were trimmed by 1 base and 7 bases, with 11 bases remaining between them. CDR3 protein: CASSLLGGVEAFF. As DNA, the CDR3 is TGTGCCAGCAGCTTGCTAGGGGGGGTTGAAGCTTTCTTT.

The chain links TRBV28 to TRBJ1-6; D gene uncertain. Germline V CDR1 and CDR2: MDHEN, SYDVKM. Deletions cut 1 base from V and 7 bases from J, with 5 bases between. CDR3 length: 13 residues. CDR3 nucleotides: TGTGCCAGCAGTTTATCGCGAAATTCACCCCTCCACTTT. The encoded protein is CASSLSRNSPLHF.

The chain couples TRBV10-3 to TRBJ1-2; TRBD1 matches 9 bases. The CDR3 is 14 residues long. The junction had 5 bases not matched to a gene; V was cut back by 2 bases and J by 7 bases. Germline assignment: CDR1 ENHRY and CDR2 SYGVKD. The CDR3 DNA sequence: TGTGCCATCAGTGAGGAGGACAGGGGTAGTGGCTACACCTTC. It yields the protein CAISEEDRGSGYTF.

The CDR3 reads CASSAGPGMGNTIYF. CDR3 nucleotide sequence: TGTGCCAGCAGCGCGGGCCCAGGAATGGGAAACACCATATATTTT. V gene TRBV7-2 combines with J gene TRBJ1-3; no firm D call. Germline assignment: CDR1 SGHTA and CDR2 FQGNSA. V gave up 5 bases and J gave up 4 bases, with 15 bases separating them. The CDR3 is made up of 15 amino acids.

The chain combines TRBV2 with TRBJ2-7; TRBD1 matches at 7 bases. The germline gives CDR1 SNHLY, CDR2 FYNNEI. V shed 7 bases and J 3 bases; nucleotides not matched to a gene: 9. The CDR3 loop spans 14 amino acids. The CDR3 is CASNGRQGRYEQYF. In nucleotides, the CDR3 is TGTGCCAGCAATGGAAGACAGGGACGCTACGAGCAGTACTTC.

The J gene is TRBJ1-5, the V gene TRBV30; 7 nucleotides line up with TRBD1. The V and J ends lost 2 bases and 4 bases, in that order; junction bases with no gene match: 2. Germline CDR1 GTSNPN, CDR2 SVGIG (reference sequence). The CDR3 contains 13 residues. The CDR3 protein is CAWSRQGNQPQHF. DNA of the CDR3: TGTGCCTGGAGTAGACAGGGAAATCAGCCCCAGCATTTT.

This clone came up once. The V call is TRBV6-4, the J call TRBJ2-7; 10 positions match TRBD1. CDR3 size: 15 residues. V lost 6 bases, J lost 2 bases, and 7 bases stayed unmatched. Germline V gene sequence: CDR1 MRHNA, CDR2 SNTAGT. Here the CDR3 DNA reads TGTGCCAGCAGATCTTTGACAGGGGGCCCCTACGAGCAGTACTTC. This sequence encodes CASRSLTGGPYEQYF.

This chain uses TRBV2 with TRBJ2-7, with TRBD2 matching 12 bases. This CDR3 spans 17 amino acids. Germline trimming cut 0 bases from V and 4 bases from J; bases unmatched to any gene: 7. The germline V gene encodes CDR1 SNHLY and CDR2 FYNNEI. The CDR3 protein is CASSEAPGTSGLYEQYF. CDR3 coding DNA: TGTGCCAGCAGTGAAGCGCCCGGGACTAGCGGGTTATACGAGCAGTACTTC.

Of note for this clone: An end of the junction does not agree with germline; a read error may underlie this. The chain is built from TRBV7-7 and TRBJ2-5, with TRBD2 matching over 8 bases. The CDR3 is made up of 15 amino acids. Germline CDR1 SSHAT, CDR2 FNYEAQ (reference sequence). CDR3 amino acids: CASSPLAGRGETQYF. CDR3 DNA: TGTGCTAGCAGCCCTTTAGCGGGGCGGGGAGAGACCCAGTACTTC.

The rearrangement uses TRBV5-1 and TRBJ1-2, with TRBD1 as a possible D gene (5 bases). Trimming removed 0 bases at V and 5 bases at J, with 8 bases between. The CDR3 is 13 amino acids. Germline CDR1 and CDR2: SGHRS and YFSETQ. The CDR3 reads CASSLDGGYGYTF. CDR3 coding DNA: TGCGCCAGCAGCTTGGACGGGGGGTATGGCTACACCTTC.

V usage is TRBV4-3 and J usage is TRBJ1-1; perhaps TRBD1 as D (6 bases). Trimming left V 3 bases short and J 11 bases short, with 19 bases between. Germline V CDR1 and CDR2: LGHNA, YSLEER. The CDR3 spans 14 residues. For the CDR3, the DNA is TGCGCCAGCAGCCAGGCAGGGGCCGCCTCGCGGGCTTTCTTT. Its translation: CASSQAGAASRAFF.

The chain carries TRBV2 and TRBJ1-2, with a possible D match to TRBD1 (5 bases). The V gene lost 8 bases and the J gene lost 3 bases, with 10 bases spanning the gap. The CDR3 is 12 residues long. Germline V gene lookup returns CDR1 SNHLY and CDR2 FYNNEI. CDR3 amino acids: CASVWGDYGYTF. The CDR3 DNA reads TGTGCCAGCGTGTGGGGGGACTATGGCTACACCTTC.